This is a list of T cell receptor beta chains from one sample in a study of PD-L1 blockade in urothelial cancer. Some clones are missing from TCRdb's copy, which holds only in-frame ones; the method was immunoSEQ multiplex PCR. The data show 90,000 or so clones, with around 91% seen just once and approximately 1.5% held by the top ten. This specimen consisted of PBMCs, obtained around atezolizumab (anti-PD-L1) treatment. The source is a man in his sixties with urothelial cancer. CDR3s include the opening cysteine and the closing phenylalanine or tryptophan. D genes are given only for firm matches. Clone size is stated in some rows and not others, as once, few, many or a class when expanded.

TRBJ1-2	TRBV5-6	-	TRBD1	16	TGTGCCAGCAGCTTTGTCCGGACAGGGGGCAACTATGGCTACACCTTC	CASSFVRTGGNYGYTF
TRBJ2-1	TRBV7-2	-	TRBD2	19	TGTGCCAGCAGCTTACACGGCTTAACTAGCGGGAGATCCTACAATGAGCAGTTCTTC	CASSLHGLTSGRSYNEQFF
TRBJ2-3	TRBV6-4	-	TRBD2	14	TGTGCCAGCAGTGTGAGCGGGAGTCCAGATACGCAGTATTTT	CASSVSGSPDTQYF
TRBJ1-3	TRBV7-9	-	-	14	TGTGCCAGCAGCTTACAGCGAGAGGCAAACACCATATATTTT	CASSLQREANTIYF
TRBJ2-7	TRBV11-2	-	-	15	TGTGCCAGCAGCTTAGCTTTACAGGGCGACTACGAGCAGTACTTC	CASSLALQGDYEQYF
TRBJ1-1	TRBV18	-	-	14	TGTGCCAGCTCACCGGTAACATTGAACACTGAAGCTTTCTTT	CASSPVTLNTEAFF
TRBJ2-5	TRBV19	-	-	14	TGTGCCAGTAGTATTCTTGGGGAGATGGAGACCCAGTACTTC	CASSILGEMETQYF
TRBJ2-7	TRBV19	-	-	15	TGTGCCAGTAGTAGAGACAGCCTCGGGTCCTACGAGCAGTACTTC	CASSRDSLGSYEQYF
TRBJ2-1	TRBV19	-	-	15	TGTGCCAGTCGACACACCAGCGGTGATAACAATGAGCAGTTCTTC	CASRHTSGDNNEQFF
TRBJ2-1	TRBV4-3	-	TRBD1	16	TGCGCCAGCAGCCAAGAATGGGACAGGGGAAACAATGAGCAGTTCTTC	CASSQEWDRGNNEQFF
TRBJ2-2	TRBV30	-	-	15	TGTGCCTGGAGGGCTCTCAGGACAAAGGCCGGGGAGCTGTTTTTT	CAWRALRTKAGELFF
TRBJ2-3	TRBV5-1	-	-	16	TGCGCCAGCAGCTTGGGGGGCAGTGGTTTCACAGATACGCAGTATTTT	CASSLGGSGFTDTQYF
TRBJ1-1	TRBV9	-	-	15	TGTGCCAGCAGCCCGGCGGGGGGGGGAAACACTGAAGCTTTCTTT	CASSPAGGGNTEAFF
TRBJ2-5	TRBV5-1	-	-	15	TGCGCCAGCAGCTTGGGCCAGCCCTACGGGGAGACCCAGTACTTC	CASSLGQPYGETQYF
TRBJ2-1	TRBV4-2	-	-	14	TGTGCCAGCAGCCAAGGCCTAGCTGGCAATGAGCAGTTCTTC	CASSQGLAGNEQFF
TRBJ2-5	TRBV9	once	-	13	TGTGCCAGCAGCGTAGGAAGGGGAGAGACCCAGTACTTC	CASSVGRGETQYF
TRBJ1-4	TRBV19	-	-	14	TGTGCCAGTAGTATAGGCACATCGAGGGAAAAACTGTTTTTT	CASSIGTSREKLFF
TRBJ1-1	TRBV5-4	-	-	13	TGTGCCAGCAGCCCCCCGGGGGGGACTGAAGCTTTCTTT	CASSPPGGTEAFF
TRBJ2-5	TRBV4-2	-	TRBD2	16	TGTGCCAGCAGCCAAGTCGCAGCGGGGGGGGGAGAGACCCAGTACTTC	CASSQVAAGGGETQYF
TRBJ1-1	TRBV6-1	-	TRBD1	15	TGTGCCAGCAGAGCACCGGGACAGGGGAACACTGAAGCTTTCTTT	CASRAPGQGNTEAFF
TRBJ1-2	TRBV15	-	-	15	TGTGCCACCAGCAGAGATCACAGAGGGGGCTATGGCTACACCTTC	CATSRDHRGGYGYTF
TRBJ2-7	TRBV9	-	-	14	TGTGCCAGCAGCGTCGACGACTACTCCTACGAGCAGTACTTC	CASSVDDYSYEQYF
TRBJ2-6	TRBV19	-	-	17	TGTGCCAGTTCAACCTTTGTGGGGGCCTCTGGGGCCAACGTCCTGACTTTC	CASSTFVGASGANVLTF
TRBJ2-6	TRBV28	-	TRBD1	16	TGTGCCAGCAGTGCAGGGGGCCCCCCTGGGGCCAACGTCCTGACTTTC	CASSAGGPPGANVLTF
TRBJ2-5	TRBV5-1	-	TRBD2	18	TGCGCCAGCAGCGGAATAGCGGGGGGCCTAGAGACGAAAGAGACCCAGTACTTC	CASSGIAGGLETKETQYF
TRBJ2-3	TRBV2	few	TRBD2	15	TGTGCCAGCAGGAAGCGCGGGGGGTGGACAGATACGCAGTATTTT	CASRKRGGWTDTQYF
TRBJ2-7	TRBV18	-	-	14	TGTGCCAGCTCACCACCTCAGGTAACCTACGAGCAGTACTTC	CASSPPQVTYEQYF
TRBJ2-7	TRBV18	-	TRBD2	14	TGTGCCAGCTCACCAGGCGGGAGGGCCTACGAGCAGTACTTC	CASSPGGRAYEQYF
TRBJ2-1	TRBV27	once	TRBD2	20	TGTGCCAGCAGTTTGTACGGGACTAGCGGGAGGGCCGTTCCCCTTAATGAGCAGTTCTTC	CASSLYGTSGRAVPLNEQFF
TRBJ2-1	TRBV7-2	-	-	15	TGTGCCAGCAGCTTAGTGTTCGCGGGGGCGGATGAGCAGTTCTTC	CASSLVFAGADEQFF
TRBJ2-3	TRBV7-2	-	TRBD2	15	TGTGCCAGCAGCGCGCGGGGGGCTGACACAGATACGCAGTATTTT	CASSARGADTDTQYF
TRBJ2-7	TRBV5-4	-	-	13	TGTGCCAGCAGCTTGGAAGGCGGGGACGAGCAGTACTTC	CASSLEGGDEQYF
TRBJ2-7	TRBV27	-	-	13	TGTGCCAGCAGTTTATTGGGGGGTAGCGAGCAGTACTTC	CASSLLGGSEQYF
TRBJ2-1	TRBV5-1	-	TRBD2	14	TGCGCCAGCAGCTTGGAGCGGGAAGCAGGGGAGCAGTTCTTC	CASSLEREAGEQFF
TRBJ2-3	TRBV7-2	-	-	14	TGTGCCAGCAGGGCCCGGACTAGCACAGATACGCAGTATTTT	CASRARTSTDTQYF
TRBJ2-3	TRBV7-2	-	-	15	TGTGCCAGCAGCCCACAGGGTTTTGACACAGATACGCAGTATTTT	CASSPQGFDTDTQYF
TRBJ2-3	TRBV28	-	TRBD1	16	TGTGCCAGCGGACGGCCGGGACAGGGGGACACAGATACGCAGTATTTT	CASGRPGQGDTDTQYF
TRBJ2-7	TRBV19	-	TRBD1	15	TGTGCCAGTAGTCCGGGACAGGCCCTCTCCTACGAGCAGTACTTC	CASSPGQALSYEQYF
TRBJ2-3	TRBV11-2	-	TRBD1	14	TGTGCCAGCAGCTACCGGGACAGGGAGAGGGCGCAGTATTTT	CASSYRDRERAQYF
TRBJ1-2	TRBV7-3	-	TRBD1	13	TGTGCCAGCAAAAGGGGGCAGGGGGAAAACTACACCTTC	CASKRGQGENYTF
TRBJ1-1	TRBV10-2	few	TRBD1	15	TGCGCCAGCAGTGAGGAGACAGGGATAAACACTGAAGCTTTCTTT	CASSEETGINTEAFF
TRBJ2-1	TRBV7-9	few	-	14	TGTGCCAGCAGCTTAGTTTACAGGTACAATGAGCAGTTCTTC	CASSLVYRYNEQFF
TRBJ2-7	TRBV4-2	-	-	17	TGTGCCAGCAGCCAAGTTGGGAACCCCGGGAACTCCTACGAGCAGTACTTC	CASSQVGNPGNSYEQYF
TRBJ2-3	TRBV9	-	TRBD2	14	TGTGCCAGCAGCGTAGAGGGCGGGAGAGATACGCAGTATTTT	CASSVEGGRDTQYF
TRBJ2-7	TRBV11-3	-	-	13	TGTGCCAGCAGCCGAGATGGGAGCTACGAGCAGTACTTC	CASSRDGSYEQYF
TRBJ2-7	TRBV27	-	TRBD2	15	TGTGCCAGCAGTTTAGGACTAGCGGGGGTCTACGAGCAGTACTTC	CASSLGLAGVYEQYF
TRBJ1-5	TRBV9	-	TRBD1	16	TGTGCCAGCAGCGTAGGGACAGGGGGCAGCAATCAGCCCCAGCATTTT	CASSVGTGGSNQPQHF
TRBJ2-7	TRBV18	-	-	13	TGTGCCAGCTCAACCCGACAGCCTGAAGAGCAGTACTTC	CASSTRQPEEQYF
TRBJ1-1	TRBV10-1	few	-	14	TGCGCCAGCAGTGCCTCCTCCCGGGGGGCTGAAGCTTTCTTT	CASSASSRGAEAFF
TRBJ2-5	TRBV29-1	-	TRBD1	13	TGCAGCGCGACAGGGACAGGGGGTGAGACCCAGTACTTC	CSATGTGGETQYF
TRBJ2-7	TRBV11-2	-	-	14	TGTGCCAGCAGCTTACTGGCGGCAACCTACGAGCAGTACTTC	CASSLLAATYEQYF
TRBJ1-4	TRBV4-2	-	-	17	TGTGCCAGCAGCCAAGATCGCGGGGGCGCGGGTCGTGAAAAACTGTTTTTT	CASSQDRGGAGREKLFF
TRBJ1-3	TRBV13	-	TRBD1	16	TGTGCCAGCAGCATTACGACAGGGGTCGTTGGAAACACCATATATTTT	CASSITTGVVGNTIYF
TRBJ2-1	TRBV7-9	-	-	13	TGTGCCAGCAGCCTCCAAGACAGGAGTGAGCAGTTCTTC	CASSLQDRSEQFF
TRBJ2-3	TRBV30	once	TRBD2	15	TGTGCCTGGAGAACGACTAGCGGGGTCACAGATACGCAGTATTTT	CAWRTTSGVTDTQYF
TRBJ2-1	TRBV6-5	-	-	16	TGTGCCAGCAGTTTACTTAGCGTCGCCACTCCCAATGAGCAGTTCTTC	CASSLLSVATPNEQFF